This entry lists 24 T cell receptor beta chains sequenced from one sample in a study of blood T cell repertoires in COVID-19. Assay used: immunoSEQ multiplex PCR; TCRdb lists only in-frame clones, some missing. The table has about 160,000 clones, around 92% seen once. The sample was peripheral blood. The receptors come from a man aged 25-40 years with COVID-19, enrolled during active disease.

Worth noting for this clone: The sample carries other DNA sequences with the same CDR3. The chain links TRBV30 to TRBJ1-6; the D gene is possibly TRBD1 (5 bases). The CDR3 loop spans 14 amino acids. In germline, CDR1 is GTSNPN, CDR2 SVGIG (reference sequence). Trimming stripped 4 bases from V and 7 bases from J, with 14 bases between. The CDR3 bases are TGTGCCTGGACATCCGGGGGAATAAATTCACCCCTCCACTTT. Its translation is CAWTSGGINSPLHF.

The chain links TRBV5-1 to TRBJ1-4; unclear D gene. Trimming stripped 4 bases from V and 1 base from J, with 2 bases between. The CDR3 has 12 residues. Per germline, CDR1 SGHRS and CDR2 YFSETQ. CDR3 bases: TGCGCCAGCAGCCAAACTAATGAAAAACTGTTTTTT. It specifies CASSQTNEKLFF. Supplemented by reference TRBV5-1 and TRBJ1-4, the full variable domain reads KAGVTQTPRYLIKTRGQQVTLSCSPISGHRSVSWYQQTPGQGLQFLFEYFSETQRNKGNFPGRFSGRQFSNSRSEMNVSTLELGDSALYLCASSQTNEKLFFGSGTQLSVL.

CDR3 nucleotide sequence: TGTGCCAGCAGTTTCCGAGAGAATCAGCCCCAGCATTTT. Protein product: CASSFRENQPQHF. The chain carries TRBV27 and TRBJ1-5, with D hard to call. The germline gives CDR1 MNHEY, CDR2 SMNVEV (reference sequence). The CDR3 totals 13 residues. The ends were cut back, 3 bases at V and 4 bases at J, with 7 bases in the middle.

This clone was recorded only once. This chain links TRBV5-1 with TRBJ2-3; maybe TRBD1 (6 bases). CDR3 length: 15 amino acids. CDR1 SGHRS and CDR2 YFSETQ come from the germline V gene. Trimming removed 3 bases at V and 3 bases at J, with 14 bases between. The CDR3 region has the DNA TGCGCCAGCAGCTCGGACAGCCCAGGGACAGATACGCAGTATTTT. It codes for CASSSDSPGTDTQYF. The full variable domain, its missing parts supplied by reference TRBV5-1 and TRBJ2-3, is KAGVTQTPRYLIKTRGQQVTLSCSPISGHRSVSWYQQTPGQGLQFLFEYFSETQRNKGNFPGRFSGRQFSNSRSEMNVSTLELGDSALYLCASSSDSPGTDTQYFGPGTRLTVL.

This chain joins TRBV10-3 and TRBJ1-6; TRBD1 agrees at 7 bases. The ends lost 6 bases at V and 10 bases at J; junction bases unmatched: 6. The V gene's germline CDR1 is ENHRY and CDR2 SYGVKD. There are 13 residues in the CDR3. The CDR3 DNA reads TGTGCCATCAGCACAGGGGACCAATCACCCCTCCACTTT. Translated: CAISTGDQSPLHF.

This clone showed up just once. This chain uses TRBV28 with TRBJ1-1; no clear D. The V end was cut by 6 bases, the J end by 4 bases, with 18 bases between. The CDR3 has 15 residues. Per the germline V gene, CDR1 is MDHEN and CDR2 is SYDVKM. Here the CDR3 DNA reads TGTGCCAGCAGGTCTCCCCGGGGAATAGGCACTGAAGCTTTCTTT. This gives the protein CASRSPRGIGTEAFF.

The V gene is TRBV3-1 (or the pseudogene TRBV3-2), the J gene TRBJ2-2, with D perhaps TRBD1 (6 bases). The CDR3 is 18 amino acids. With 0 bases removed from V and 6 bases from J, the gap between germline ends came to 20 bases. Looked up from germline, CDR1 is LGHDT and CDR2 is YNNKEL (reference sequence). The CDR3 sequence is CASSQDMAGAPSSGELFF. In DNA form, the CDR3 reads TGTGCCAGCAGCCAAGATATGGCAGGGGCCCCAAGTTCCGGGGAGCTGTTTTTT.

Only one count was recorded for this clone. The chain employs TRBV6-2 or TRBV6-3 and TRBJ2-1, with 11 bases lining up with TRBD2. V trimming: 4 bases; J trimming: 5 bases; junction bases outside the gene matches: 10. The length of the CDR3 is 17 residues. The germline V gene encodes CDR1 MNHEY and CDR2 SVGEGT. This CDR3 is CASSSHLLAGANNEQFF. The CDR3 DNA follows: TGTGCCAGCAGTTCACACCTACTAGCGGGAGCTAACAATGAGCAGTTCTTC.

This chain links TRBV5-6 with TRBJ1-2; 8 bases are a match to TRBD1. Germline trimming cut 4 bases from V and 4 bases from J; bases unmatched to any gene: 12. Germline CDR1 SGHDT, CDR2 YYEEEE. This CDR3 is 16 amino acids long. The CDR3 DNA reads TGTGCCAGCAGCATACACACCCAGGGGGCCGTCTATGGCTACACCTTC. Its protein is CASSIHTQGAVYGYTF. Using reference TRBV5-6 and TRBJ1-2 for the parts outside the CDR3, the full variable domain is DAGVTQSPTHLIKTRGQQVTLRCSPKSGHDTVSWYQQALGQGPQFIFQYYEEEERQRGNFPDRFSGHQFPNYSSELNVNALLLGDSALYLCASSIHTQGAVYGYTFGSGTRLTVV.

The CDR3 here is CATGQGAFSYNEQFF. The CDR3 nucleotides read TGTGCCACGGGACAGGGGGCATTCTCCTACAATGAGCAGTTCTTC. V is TRBV24-1 and J is TRBJ2-1, with 12 bases aligning to TRBD1. Germline CDR1 is KGHDR and CDR2 is SFDVKD. The CDR3 has 15 residues. Trimming at V came to 10 bases and at J to 0 bases, leaving 3 bases not matched to a gene.

This chain uses TRBV28 with TRBJ2-7; the match to TRBD1 covers 10 bases. J gave up 7 bases and V 4 bases, and 7 bases lay outside the gene matches. The CDR3 totals 14 residues. Germline CDR1 and CDR2: MDHEN and SYDVKM. In nucleotides, the CDR3 is TGTGCCAGCAGTTGGACAGGGGGAGCTCAGGAGCAGTACTTC. This encodes CASSWTGGAQEQYF.

The J gene is TRBJ1-1, the V gene TRBV19; 7 bases match TRBD1. Germline loops: CDR1 LNHDA, CDR2 SQIVND (reference sequence). V gave up 0 bases and J gave up 5 bases; unmatched junction bases: 15. The CDR3 loop spans 18 amino acids. The CDR3 reads CASSIDQLGKGAATEAFF. The CDR3 DNA sequence: TGTGCCAGTAGTATAGATCAATTGGGGAAGGGGGCAGCGACTGAAGCTTTCTTT.

The gene calls are TRBV24-1 and TRBJ2-1; 12 bases match TRBD2. The CDR3 has 14 amino acids. CDR1 is KGHDR and CDR2 is SFDVKD in the germline V gene. V was pared by 3 bases and J by 7 bases, with 0 bases of the junction left unmatched. This CDR3 is CATSDGLAGNEQFF. In DNA form, the CDR3 reads TGTGCCACCAGTGATGGACTAGCGGGAAATGAGCAGTTCTTC.

The chain has TRBV6-5 and TRBJ1-4; D is uncertain. This CDR3 region has 15 residues. Germline V lookup: CDR1 MNHEY, CDR2 SVGAGI. The V end was cut by 8 bases, the J end by 3 bases, with 16 bases between. As DNA, the CDR3 is TGTGCCAGCTCGGCGGGTGGGCGGGCTAATGAAAAACTGTTTTTT. Its protein product is CASSAGGRANEKLFF.

The chain is built from TRBV11-1 and TRBJ2-3; D may be TRBD2 (6 bases). CDR3 length equals 15 residues. Germline values: CDR1 SGHAT, CDR2 FQDESV (reference sequence). The V end was cut by 2 bases, the J end by 5 bases, with 14 bases between. The chain's CDR3 is CASSLWFGRGDTQYF. The CDR3 region has the DNA TGTGCCAGCAGCTTATGGTTCGGGCGGGGAGATACGCAGTATTTT.

The chain links TRBV7-9 to TRBJ1-1; TRBD1 agrees at 7 bases. Germline assignment: CDR1 SEHNR and CDR2 FQNEAQ (reference sequence). CDR3 size: 16 residues. V shed 5 bases, J shed 5 bases, and the junction held 14 bases outside the gene matches. The CDR3 sequence is CASSPTPDRVGTEAFF. DNA of the CDR3: TGTGCCAGCAGCCCGACCCCTGACAGGGTTGGGACTGAAGCTTTCTTT.

This rearrangement joins TRBV24-1 to TRBJ2-1, with 13 bases identical to TRBD2. Germline CDR1 KGHDR, CDR2 SFDVKD. J gave up 7 bases and V 0 bases, and 5 bases lay outside the gene matches. The CDR3 consists of 17 residues. CDR3 DNA: TGTGCCACCAGTGATTTGCAAGGACTAGCGGGAGTTAATGAGCAGTTCTTC. It codes for CATSDLQGLAGVNEQFF.

This clone was seen a few times. V gene TRBV7-2 combines with J gene TRBJ1-6; 7 bases are shared with TRBD1. The germline V gene has CDR1 SGHTA and CDR2 FQGNSA. V trimming: 5 bases; J trimming: 12 bases; junction bases outside the gene matches: 16. The CDR3 sequence is 16 residues long. CDR3 nucleotides: TGTGCCAGCAGCACCAACTCCAATATACAGGGGCTACCCCTCCACTTT. It translates to CASSTNSNIQGLPLHF.

V gene TRBV28 combines with J gene TRBJ1-5; D call uncertain. Germline lookup yields CDR1 MDHEN and CDR2 SYDVKM. V lost 4 bases, J lost 0 bases, and 16 bases lay in between. The CDR3 is made up of 17 amino acids. CDR3 DNA: TGTGCCAGCAGTTATTCCCGGCGACGGAGTAGCAATCAGCCCCAGCATTTT. This codes for CASSYSRRRSSNQPQHF. Filled out from reference TRBV28 and TRBJ1-5, the complete variable domain reads DVKVTQSSRYLVKRTGEKVFLECVQDMDHENMFWYRQDPGLGLRLIYFSYDVKMKEKGDIPEGYSVSREKKERFSLILESASTNQTSMYLCASSYSRRRSSNQPQHFGDGTRLSIL.

The chain is built from TRBV11-2 and TRBJ2-5; D might be TRBD2 (6 bases). In germline, CDR1 is SGHAT, CDR2 FQNNGV. The CDR3 is made up of 14 amino acids. Trimming removed 5 bases at V and 5 bases at J, with 15 bases between. The CDR3 sequence: CASSPLGGSETQYF. CDR3 sequence (DNA): TGTGCCAGCAGCCCCCTGGGGGGAAGCGAGACCCAGTACTTC. Drawing the rest from reference TRBV11-2 and TRBJ2-5, the complete variable domain is EAGVAQSPRYKIIEKRQSVAFWCNPISGHATLYWYQQILGQGPKLLIQFQNNGVVDDSQLPKDRFSAERLKGVDSTLKIQPAKLEDSAVYLCASSPLGGSETQYFGPGTRLLVL.

The table lists this clone with a count of one. V is TRBV4-2 and J is TRBJ2-1, with 13 positions matching TRBD2. CDR3 length: 16 residues. V was pared by 4 bases and J by 5 bases, with 5 bases of the junction left unmatched. Germline assignment: CDR1 LGHNA and CDR2 YNFKEQ. This CDR3 is CASSPLGLAGNNEQFF. CDR3 DNA sequence: TGTGCCAGCAGCCCCCTGGGACTAGCGGGAAACAATGAGCAGTTCTTC.

This clone was counted a few times. The sample contains more than one DNA sequence encoding this CDR3. V gene TRBV7-3 combines with J gene TRBJ1-6; 9 bases match TRBD1. The CDR3 spans 15 residues. Losses at the gene ends were 5 bases for V and 6 bases for J; bases not matched to a gene: 5. Looked up from germline, CDR1 is SGHTA and CDR2 is FQGTGA. The CDR3 spells CASSLTGGSNSPLHF. DNA of the CDR3: TGTGCCAGCAGCCTTACAGGGGGCTCTAATTCACCCCTCCACTTT.

The genes are TRBV11-2 and TRBJ2-7; D may be TRBD2 (5 bases). Germline-derived CDR1 and CDR2 are SGHAT and FQNNGV. The CDR3 runs to 17 residues. Trimming stripped 2 bases from V and 0 bases from J, with 17 bases between. The CDR3 DNA reads TGTGCCAGCAGCTTATATCTAGGGCGGGTGAGCTCCTACGAGCAGTACTTC. Protein product: CASSLYLGRVSSYEQYF.

This clone is a singleton in its sample. The J gene is TRBJ2-3, the V gene TRBV2; 7 nucleotides agree with TRBD2. Germline V gene lookup returns CDR1 SNHLY and CDR2 FYNNEI. J lost 3 bases, V lost 8 bases, and 8 bases had no gene match. There are 14 residues in the CDR3. Here the CDR3 DNA reads TGTGCCAGCCTAAGCGGGACTGGAACAGATACGCAGTATTTT. It is translated as CASLSGTGTDTQYF.